This T cell receptor beta chain was found in a study of STAT3 mutations in large granular lymphocyte leukemia. Study-wide findings and caveats: In T-cell large granular lymphocyte leukemia, about half of patients showed multiple immunodominant subclonotypes.

Comment on this clone: Its antigen is still unknown.

Sequencing used immunoSEQ multiplex PCR; TCRdb keeps in-frame clones, though not all of them. Of roughly 29,000 clones detected, 60% to 85% appear once; the ten largest clones hold about 32%. Trimming left V 5 bases short and J 3 bases short, with 8 bases between. The V gene's germline CDR1 is DFQATT and CDR2 SNEGSKA (reference sequence). The CDR3 consists of 11 residues. The sequence was obtained from a woman in her fifties or sixties with T-cell large granular lymphocyte leukemia. Some clones in this sample may be carry-over from other donors' samples. The rearrangement joins TRBV20-1 to TRBJ2-7; no reliable D call. Sequenced sample: peripheral blood mononuclear cells. This CDR3 is CSAQLYYEQYF. Written as DNA, the CDR3 is TGCAGTGCTCAACTCTACTACGAGCAGTACTTC.